The clone carrying this T cell receptor (beta chain) appeared many times. The antigen is not known. At one boundary the junction diverges from the germline segment, which might be a read error. This sample was taken from a study of T cells in Graves' hyperthyroidism and ophthalmopathy. CDR3 size: 14 residues. CDR1 is SGHRS, CDR2 YFSETQ, per germline. Stable Graves' hyperthyroidism meant no ophthalmopathy progression within 18 months. In making diagnoses, clinical symptoms, serum thyroxine and TRAb, thyroid ultrasound and orbital computed tomography were all used. Notes on the study in general: Blood also carried most thyroid clonotypes expanded above 0.001.

RNA transcripts were the template for amplifying TCR beta CDR3 regions. The HTBI primer set was used in a first-round RT-PCR of the TCR CDR3. Each CDR3 protein is one row after TCRdb ran MiXCR on the multiplex PCR reads. The sample has a few hundred thousand distinct CDR3 sequences; 15% to 17% are singletons. The genes are TRBV5-1 and TRBJ2-3, with 8 bases identical to TRBD1. The source material was blood. The source is a woman aged 25 to 39 with Graves' hyperthyroidism. The DNA of the CDR3 is TGTGCCAGCAGTCCGGACAGGGACACAGATACGCAGTATTTT. Amino acids: CASSPDRDTDTQYF. Full variable domain (remainder filled in from reference TRBV5-1 and TRBJ2-3): KAGVTQTPRYLIKTRGQQVTLSCSPISGHRSVSWYQQTPGQGLQFLFEYFSETQRNKGNFPGRFSGRQFSNSRSEMNVSTLELGDSALYLCASSPDRDTDTQYFGPGTRLTVL.